The 7 T cell receptor beta chains reported below all come from one sample, sequenced in a study of T cells in Graves' hyperthyroidism and ophthalmopathy. From RNA transcripts, TCR beta CDR3 regions were amplified. With the HTBI primer set, the TCR CDR3 went through a first round of RT-PCR. TCRdb re-analysed the multiplex PCR reads in MiXCR, keeping a single row per CDR3 protein. Seen here are about 350,000 distinct CDR3 sequences, roughly 18% observed once, and the top ten hold about a sixth. Sequencing was performed on blood. The receptors were gathered from a middle-aged woman with Graves' ophthalmopathy.

In this sample, this clonotype turned up many times. This chain joins TRBV19 and TRBJ2-2; D call uncertain. Germline values: CDR1 LNHDA, CDR2 SQIVND (reference sequence). V was cut by 0 bases and J by 5 bases, with 7 bases left in between. The CDR3 has 14 residues. The CDR3 reads CASSIDGWTGELFF. The CDR3 coding sequence is TGTGCCAGTAGTATAGATGGGTGGACCGGGGAGCTGTTTTTT.

This clonotype came up a few times. As DNA, the CDR3 is TGTGCCAGCAGCTTATATGCTAGCGGGAGGGCCCACTACGAGCAGTACTTC. Amino acids: CASSLYASGRAHYEQYF. The gene calls are TRBV11-2 and TRBJ2-7; 12 bases match TRBD2. The CDR3 has 17 residues. V lost 2 bases and J lost 3; bases outside the gene matches: 8. Germline V gene data show CDR1 as SGHAT and CDR2 as FQNNGV.

The chain uses TRBV19 and TRBJ1-1, with D possibly matching TRBD1 (5 bases). There are 14 residues in the CDR3. CDR1 is LNHDA and CDR2 is SQIVND in the germline V gene (reference sequence). Trimming took 3 bases from V and 6 from J, leaving 14 bases between them. For the CDR3, the DNA is TGTGCCAGTAGTATTCAGGGCAGATCGCCTGAAGCTTTCTTT. Its protein product is CASSIQGRSPEAFF.

Many counts were recorded for this clonotype. The chain links TRBV6-1 to TRBJ1-5; D not resolved. The CDR3 sequence is 14 residues long. The V gene lost 8 bases and the J gene lost 4 bases, with 15 bases spanning the gap. Germline-derived CDR1 and CDR2 are MNHNS and SASEGT. The CDR3 bases are TGTGCCAGCGTAACGTCTCAGAGAAATCAGCCCCAGCATTTT. Its protein is CASVTSQRNQPQHF.

The gene calls are TRBV4-2 and TRBJ2-6; TRBD2 is a possible D gene (6 bases). Per germline, CDR1 LGHNA and CDR2 YNFKEQ. Trimming took off 4 bases at V and 0 bases at J, with 13 bases between the two ends. The CDR3 extends over 17 amino acids. The CDR3 sequence is CASSRDLLSSGANVLTF. In nucleotides, the CDR3 is TGTGCCAGCAGCCGGGACTTGCTAAGCTCTGGGGCCAACGTCCTGACTTTC.

The V call is TRBV6-1, the J call TRBJ2-7; 13 nucleotides match TRBD2. The germline CDR1 and CDR2 sequences are MNHNS and SASEGT. V was pared by 7 bases and J by 7 bases, with 16 bases of the junction left unmatched. CDR3 length: 17 amino acids. The CDR3 DNA is TGTGCCAGCATCATTGGACTAGCGGGAGCGACTAGGGGGGAGCAGTACTTC. Translation gives CASIIGLAGATRGEQYF.

The chain couples TRBV30 to TRBJ2-7; 7 nucleotides match TRBD1. The CDR3 length is 14 residues. Germline CDR1 and CDR2: GTSNPN and SVGIG (reference sequence). With 4 bases clipped from V and 0 bases from J, the junction kept 6 bases outside the gene matches. CDR3 amino acids: CAWKGDRSSYEQYF. The CDR3 DNA follows: TGTGCCTGGAAGGGGGACAGAAGCTCCTACGAGCAGTACTTC.